Shown below are 30 T cell receptor beta chains from a single sample sequenced in a study of long-term antiretroviral therapy in people with HIV. With survey level as its setting, the immunoSEQ assay was v3.0. Assay used: immunoSEQ multiplex PCR; TCRdb lists only in-frame clones, some missing. The sample includes roughly 7,800 clones, over 70% of them seen just once. The sequences come from unsorted PBMCs, collected 0.1 years after starting antiretroviral therapy. These receptor sequences come from a man aged 35 to 55 with HIV.

This chain joins TRBV2 and TRBJ2-6, with D unresolved. Trimming removed 0 bases from V and 13 bases from J, with 7 bases in between. The CDR3 runs to 12 residues. Germline CDR1 is SNHLY and CDR2 is FYNNEI. CDR3 sequence: CASSEAIEVLTF. CDR3 nucleotide sequence: TGTGCCAGCAGTGAAGCGATAGAGGTCCTGACTTTC.

The rearrangement joins TRBV5-1 to TRBJ2-6, with D unresolved. Germline V gene data show CDR1 as SGHRS and CDR2 as YFSETQ. CDR3 length: 15 amino acids. Trimming took off 0 bases at V and 2 bases at J, with 6 bases between the two ends. CDR3 sequence reads: CASSLEGAGANVLTF. The CDR3 DNA sequence: TGCGCCAGCAGCTTGGAGGGTGCTGGGGCCAACGTCCTGACTTTC.

This chain links TRBV11-2 with TRBJ1-6, with a tentative D call TRBD1 (5 bases). In germline, CDR1 is SGHAT, CDR2 FQNNGV. V shed 8 bases and J shed 6 bases, with 11 bases lying between them. There are 13 residues in the CDR3. CDR3 residues: CASFGGGNSPLHF. The CDR3 nucleotides read TGTGCCAGCTTCGGGGGGGGTAATTCACCCCTCCACTTT.

This clone was recorded once. This chain connects TRBV7-2 to TRBJ2-7, with 7 nucleotides matching TRBD2. The CDR3 covers 16 residues. The junction had 7 bases not matched to a gene; V was cut back by 2 bases and J by 0 bases. Per the germline V gene, CDR1 is SGHTA and CDR2 is FQGNSA. The CDR3, as DNA: TGTGCCAGCAGCTTATCCCTAGCGGCGAGCTCCTACGAGCAGTACTTC. As protein: CASSLSLAASSYEQYF. Full variable domain (remainder filled in from reference TRBV7-2 and TRBJ2-7): GAGVSQSPSNKVTEKGKDVELRCDPISGHTALYWYRQSLGQGLEFLIYFQGNSAPDKSGLPSDRFSAERTGGSVSTLTIQRTQQEDSAVYLCASSLSLAASSYEQYFGPGTRLTVT.

As DNA, the CDR3 is TGTGCCAGCAGCATTAGCACAGATACGCAGTATTTT. Protein: CASSISTDTQYF. The chain combines TRBV7-2 with TRBJ2-3; D is unresolved. The CDR3 is 12 amino acids. CDR1 is SGHTA and CDR2 is FQGNSA in the germline V gene. Trimming took 5 bases from V and 0 from J, leaving 3 bases between them.

The chain couples TRBV11-1 to TRBJ1-6; maybe TRBD1 (6 bases). Germline assignment: CDR1 SGHAT and CDR2 FQDESV (reference sequence). V lost 5 bases and J 8 bases, leaving 10 bases between the germline ends. The CDR3 length is 13 residues. The CDR3 sequence: CASSPQGHSPLHF. DNA of the CDR3: TGTGCCAGCAGCCCACAGGGCCATTCACCCCTCCACTTT.

This chain connects TRBV6-5 to TRBJ2-1; 9 positions match TRBD1. Germline values: CDR1 MNHEY, CDR2 SVGAGI. This CDR3 is 15 amino acids long. The V segment lost 0 bases and the J segment 7 bases; nucleotides outside the gene matches: 4. The CDR3 nucleotides are TGTGCCAGCAGTTACTCCGGGACAGGGTCGAATGAGCAGTTCTTC. Translated, it gives CASSYSGTGSNEQFF.

The chain is built from TRBV6-1 and TRBJ2-6, with D possibly TRBD1 on 5 matching bases. The V and J ends lost 5 bases and 2 bases respectively, with 7 bases between them. CDR3 size: 14 residues. Per the germline V gene, CDR1 is MNHNS and CDR2 is SASEGT. The CDR3 DNA reads TGTGCCAGCAGTCCAGGGACTGGGGCCAACGTCCTGACTTTC. Translated, it gives CASSPGTGANVLTF.

This clone was seen a handful of times. This chain links TRBV2 with TRBJ2-3; D is unclear. The CDR3 length is 13 residues. Germline-derived CDR1 and CDR2 are SNHLY and FYNNEI. In DNA form, the CDR3 reads TGTGCGAGTAGCCGCGGAATCACAGATACGCAGTATTTT. As protein: CASSRGITDTQYF.

CDR3 in DNA: TGTGCCAGCAGTTTAAACGACAGGGGGCGCGGAGAGACCCAGTACTTC. Its protein product is CASSLNDRGRGETQYF. The rearrangement links TRBV27 to TRBJ2-5; 10 bases are a match to TRBD1. V was pared by 2 bases and J by 4 bases, with 7 bases of the junction left unmatched. From germline, CDR1 is MNHEY and CDR2 SMNVEV (reference sequence). This CDR3 has 16 amino acids.

This clone showed up just once. The chain couples TRBV6-5 to TRBJ2-7, with TRBD2 as a possible D gene (5 bases). Germline CDR1 MNHEY, CDR2 SVGAGI. V was clipped by 5 bases and J by 2 bases, with 7 bases between them. The CDR3 sequence is 12 residues long. CDR3 DNA: TGTGCCAGCAGTAGCGGAACCTACGAGCAGTACTTC. This translates into CASSSGTYEQYF.

V and J are TRBV2 and TRBJ2-7; tentative D call: TRBD1 (5 bases). This CDR3 has 14 residues. The V gene's germline CDR1 is SNHLY and CDR2 FYNNEI. Trimming removed 1 base from V and 7 bases from J, with 14 bases in between. The CDR3 spells CASSEGTRQSEQYF. The CDR3 DNA sequence: TGTGCCAGCAGTGAAGGGACACGTCAGAGTGAGCAGTACTTC.

This chain links TRBV5-6 with TRBJ2-3; TRBD2 agrees at 10 bases. The J segment lost 2 bases and the V segment lost 0 bases, leaving 6 bases of the junction unmatched. Germline CDR1 is SGHDT and CDR2 is YYEEEE. This CDR3 region has 17 residues. The CDR3 DNA follows: TGTGCCAGCAGCTTGGTCAATAGCGGGGGGCCCACAGATACGCAGTATTTT. It codes for CASSLVNSGGPTDTQYF. Based on the CDR3 plus reference TRBV5-6 and TRBJ2-3, the full variable domain is DAGVTQSPTHLIKTRGQQVTLRCSPKSGHDTVSWYQQALGQGPQFIFQYYEEEERQRGNFPDRFSGHQFPNYSSELNVNALLLGDSALYLCASSLVNSGGPTDTQYFGPGTRLTVL.

The chain joins TRBV15 to TRBJ2-3, with 7 bases lining up with TRBD2. V lost 5 bases to trimming and J lost 4 bases; unmatched junction nucleotides: 12. This CDR3 is 16 amino acids long. Per germline, CDR1 LNHNV and CDR2 YYDKDF (reference sequence). As DNA, the CDR3 is TGTGCCACCAGCTACCACAGCGGGGTTAGCTCAGATACGCAGTATTTT. It is translated as CATSYHSGVSSDTQYF.

The J gene is TRBJ2-5, the V gene TRBV2; TRBD1 aligns across 8 bases. Germline V lookup: CDR1 SNHLY, CDR2 FYNNEI. The CDR3 extends over 15 amino acids. The V gene end was trimmed by 6 bases and the J gene end by 4 bases; junction bases not matched to a gene: 10. The CDR3 here is CASSQNGQGPETQYF. In nucleotides, the CDR3 is TGTGCCAGCAGCCAGAACGGACAGGGACCAGAGACCCAGTACTTC.

The chain couples TRBV5-4 to TRBJ1-1, with 9 bases fitting TRBD1. Per the germline V gene, CDR1 is SGHNT and CDR2 is YYREEE (reference sequence). Germline trimming cut 2 bases from V and 4 bases from J; bases unmatched to any gene: 9. The CDR3 loop spans 16 amino acids. The CDR3 nucleotides read TGTGCCAGCAGCTTAATAACAGGGGGCGGCTTCACTGAAGCTTTCTTT. This gives the protein CASSLITGGGFTEAFF.

The chain uses TRBV27 and TRBJ2-1; possible D gene TRBD2, 5 bases. Germline lookup yields CDR1 MNHEY and CDR2 SMNVEV (reference sequence). This CDR3 region has 13 residues. V lost 3 bases, J lost 4 bases, and 7 bases lay in between. In DNA form, the CDR3 reads TGTGCCAGCAGTTTTGGGAGTTACAATGAGCAGTTCTTC. Translation: CASSFGSYNEQFF.

V gene TRBV5-1 combines with J gene TRBJ2-4, with 8 nucleotides matching TRBD1. The V and J ends lost 4 bases and 1 base, in that order; junction bases with no gene match: 13. Germline CDR1 is SGHRS and CDR2 is YFSETQ. The CDR3 loop spans 18 amino acids. CDR3 sequence: CASSPDRGELEAKNIQYF. The CDR3 DNA follows: TGCGCCAGCAGCCCCGACAGGGGAGAGCTCGAGGCCAAAAACATTCAGTACTTC.

The chain combines TRBV4-3 with TRBJ2-7; D tentatively fits TRBD1 or TRBD2 (5 bases each). The germline gives CDR1 LGHNA, CDR2 YSLEER. This CDR3 is 12 amino acids long. V lost 6 bases and J 3 bases, leaving 9 bases between the germline ends. The CDR3 DNA is TGCGCCAGCAGTGCTGGGGGCTACGAGCAGTACTTC. Encoded protein: CASSAGGYEQYF.

This chain links TRBV7-8 with TRBJ2-2, with 13 bases matching TRBD2. V shed 4 bases and J 8 bases; nucleotides not matched to a gene: 4. The CDR3 runs 15 residues. The germline CDR1 and CDR2 sequences are SGHVS and FQNEAQ. In nucleotides, the CDR3 is TGTGCCAGCAGCTGGACTAGCGGGGGAGGGGGGGAGCTGTTTTTT. Translating it yields CASSWTSGGGGELFF.

The chain joins TRBV5-6 to TRBJ2-1, with D perhaps matching TRBD1 or TRBD2 (5 bases each). The ends were cut back, 9 bases at V and 0 bases at J, with 10 bases in the middle. Looked up from germline, CDR1 is SGHDT and CDR2 is YYEEEE. CDR3 length: 13 amino acids. CDR3 sequence (DNA): TGTGCCACAGGGAGTAGCTCCTACAATGAGCAGTTCTTC. Protein product: CATGSSSYNEQFF.

There are a few counts of this clone. The chain has TRBV19 and TRBJ1-1; 9 nucleotides match TRBD1. The CDR3 covers 14 residues. The V gene end was trimmed by 3 bases and the J gene end by 7 bases; junction bases not matched to a gene: 6. Germline loops: CDR1 LNHDA, CDR2 SQIVND (reference sequence). CDR3 in amino acids: CASSIGQGTYEAFF. The CDR3, as DNA: TGTGCCAGTAGTATCGGACAGGGGACTTATGAAGCTTTCTTT.

V usage is TRBV18 and J usage is TRBJ2-3, with a possible D match to TRBD1 (6 bases). Germline lookup yields CDR1 KGHSH and CDR2 LQKENI. This CDR3 spans 13 amino acids. Trimming shortened V by 3 bases and J by 6 bases, and 10 bases separated the two germline ends. CDR3 sequence reads: CASSPGTRDTQYF. CDR3 nucleotides: TGTGCCAGCTCACCCGGGACACGGGATACGCAGTATTTT. Drawing the rest from reference TRBV18 and TRBJ2-3, the complete variable domain is NAGVMQNPRHLVRRRGQEARLRCSPMKGHSHVYWYRQLPEEGLKFMVYLQKENIIDESGMPKERFSAEFPKEGPSILRIQQVVRGDSAAYFCASSPGTRDTQYFGPGTRLTVL.

This clone occurred a few times. The chain links TRBV4-3 to TRBJ1-5, with a possible D match to TRBD1 (5 bases). The CDR3 is made up of 14 amino acids. V was cut by 3 bases and J by 7 bases, with 13 bases left in between. Germline V gene lookup returns CDR1 LGHNA and CDR2 YSLEER. The CDR3 protein is CASSQQGGGQPQHF. The CDR3 nucleotides are TGCGCCAGCAGCCAGCAGGGCGGCGGGCAGCCCCAGCATTTT.

The V and J genes are TRBV7-2 and TRBJ2-7, with D maybe TRBD2 (5 bases). The V and J ends lost 3 bases and 4 bases respectively, with 10 bases between them. The CDR3 extends over 13 amino acids. CDR1 is SGHTA and CDR2 is FQGNSA in the germline V gene. The CDR3 bases are TGTGCCAGCAGCTTCGGGGTAGGTTACGAGCAGTACTTC. This encodes CASSFGVGYEQYF.

The chain combines TRBV19 with TRBJ1-5; D may be TRBD1 (5 bases). The CDR3 runs to 15 residues. Per germline, CDR1 LNHDA and CDR2 SQIVND (reference sequence). Trimming took 3 bases from V and 3 from J, leaving 12 bases between them. CDR3 sequence reads: CASSISGTANQPQHF. In DNA, the CDR3 is TGTGCCAGTAGTATTTCCGGGACGGCCAATCAGCCCCAGCATTTT.

This clone was detected once. The chain is built from TRBV5-4 and TRBJ2-2, with TRBD1 matching over 10 bases. Per germline, CDR1 SGHNT and CDR2 YYREEE (reference sequence). Trimming at V came to 4 bases and at J to 2 bases, leaving 5 bases not matched to a gene. The CDR3 contains 16 residues. CDR3 sequence: CASSPETGGNTGELFF. CDR3 nucleotide sequence: TGTGCCAGCAGCCCGGAGACAGGGGGCAACACCGGGGAGCTGTTTTTT.

V usage is TRBV7-2 and J usage is TRBJ2-2, with TRBD2 matching over 11 bases. With V trimmed by 5 bases and J by 7 bases, 6 bases remained unmatched. Germline V lookup: CDR1 SGHTA, CDR2 FQGNSA. The CDR3 consists of 15 residues. In DNA, the CDR3 is TGTGCCAGCAGCATTAGCGGGGGGGTCAGCGGGGAGCTGTTTTTT. This codes for CASSISGGVSGELFF.

This chain connects TRBV27 to TRBJ2-6; 7 bases match TRBD1. The CDR3 sequence is 18 residues long. Looked up from germline, CDR1 is MNHEY and CDR2 is SMNVEV (reference sequence). Trimming removed 2 bases from V and 0 bases from J; junction bases left unmatched: 7. CDR3 DNA: TGTGCCAGCAGTTTAAACAGGGGAATCCCCTCTGGGGCCAACGTCCTGACTTTC. The encoded protein is CASSLNRGIPSGANVLTF.

The V gene is TRBV28, the J gene TRBJ2-3, with 13 bases identical to TRBD2. The CDR3 totals 16 residues. Trimming cost V 6 bases and J 5 bases; bases outside gene matches: 8. CDR1 is MDHEN, CDR2 SYDVKM, per germline. CDR3 sequence reads: CASSSLLAGGQDTQYF. CDR3 in DNA: TGTGCCAGCAGCTCCCTACTAGCGGGGGGGCAAGATACGCAGTATTTT.